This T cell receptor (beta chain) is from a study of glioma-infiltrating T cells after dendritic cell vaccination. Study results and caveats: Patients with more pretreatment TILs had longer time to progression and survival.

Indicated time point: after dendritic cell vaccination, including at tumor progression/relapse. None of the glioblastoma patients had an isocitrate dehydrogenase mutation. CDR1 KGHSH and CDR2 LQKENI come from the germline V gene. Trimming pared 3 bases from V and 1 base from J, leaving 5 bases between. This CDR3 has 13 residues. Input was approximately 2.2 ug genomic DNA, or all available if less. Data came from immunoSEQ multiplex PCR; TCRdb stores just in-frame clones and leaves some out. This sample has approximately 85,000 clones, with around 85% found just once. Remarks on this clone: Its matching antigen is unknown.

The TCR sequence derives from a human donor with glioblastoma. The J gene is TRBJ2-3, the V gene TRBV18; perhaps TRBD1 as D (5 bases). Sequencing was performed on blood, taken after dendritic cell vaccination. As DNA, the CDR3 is TGTGCCAGCTCACCCAGGGGCACAGATACGCAGTATTTT. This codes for CASSPRGTDTQYF.